These 20 T cell receptor beta chains were sequenced from one sample in a study of T cell repertoires in cytomegalovirus infection. TCRdb recomputed calls from the reads with MiXCR, one row per CDR3 protein. The sample has approximately 700,000 distinct CDR3 sequences, approximately 40% seen once. The sample was PBMCs. The source of these receptors is a human donor in good health (CMV status not recorded). Some clones in this sample may be carry-over from other donors' samples.

The CDR3 is CASSSAAQSSYEQYF. The CDR3 region has the DNA TGTGCCAGCAGCTCTGCAGCCCAGAGCTCCTACGAGCAGTACTTC. V usage is TRBV7-6 and J usage is TRBJ2-7; D is uncertain. The CDR3 is made up of 15 amino acids. Germline CDR1 and CDR2: SGHVS and FNYEAQ. V was clipped by 4 bases and J by 0 bases, with 13 bases between them.

This clonotype showed up just once. The chain joins TRBV3-1 to TRBJ1-1, with 7 positions matching TRBD1. Germline loops: CDR1 LGHDT, CDR2 YNNKEL (reference sequence). V dropped 4 bases and J dropped 5; count of bases not matched to a gene: 7. The CDR3 runs to 14 residues. The DNA for the CDR3 is TGTGCCAGCAGCCGCCGACAGGGAAGGACTGAAGCTTTCTTT. Translation gives CASSRRQGRTEAFF.

The V gene is TRBV3-1, the J gene TRBJ2-7; D unresolved. Looked up from germline, CDR1 is LGHDT and CDR2 is YNNKEL (reference sequence). Trimming removed 0 bases from V and 9 bases from J, with 15 bases in between. This CDR3 has 14 residues. DNA for the CDR3: TGTGCCAGCAGCCAAGAGCGAGGCACCCTGGGGCAGTACTTC. Its protein is CASSQERGTLGQYF.

This clonotype was seen a handful of times. The chain is built from TRBV7-9 and TRBJ2-1; perhaps TRBD2 as D (5 bases). CDR3 length: 16 amino acids. V was shortened by 3 bases and J by 8 bases, with 20 bases between the two germline ends. Germline loops: CDR1 SEHNR, CDR2 FQNEAQ (reference sequence). The CDR3 DNA is TGTGCCAGCAGCTTGGCTAGCTGGATTGACGGGGATGAGCAGTTCTTC. Its translation: CASSLASWIDGDEQFF.

The V call is TRBV12-3 or TRBV12-4, the J call TRBJ1-1; D perhaps matches TRBD1 (6 bases). The CDR3 is made up of 14 amino acids. Trimming pared 5 bases from V and 1 base from J, leaving 11 bases between. The CDR3 region is CASSHRTANTEAFF. The CDR3, as DNA: TGTGCCAGCAGTCACAGGACAGCGAACACTGAAGCTTTCTTT.

This chain connects TRBV10-3 to TRBJ2-7; no definite D call. V gave up 5 bases and J gave up 0 bases, with 17 bases separating them. This CDR3 is 16 amino acids long. Germline CDR1 reads ENHRY; CDR2 reads SYGVKD. As DNA, the CDR3 is TGTGCCATCAGTCCCGTCGGTGGCAGAAGCTCCTACGAGCAGTACTTC. Its protein is CAISPVGGRSSYEQYF.

This clonotype was seen only a few times. The chain links TRBV15 to TRBJ1-5; maybe TRBD1 (6 bases). The ends were cut back, 6 bases at V and 7 bases at J, with 22 bases in the middle. The germline V gene encodes CDR1 LNHNV and CDR2 YYDKDF (reference sequence). The CDR3 is 16 residues long. The CDR3 DNA reads TGTGCCACCAGAATAGGGGGGACTCTACGCATGCAGCCCCAGCATTTT. Translated, it gives CATRIGGTLRMQPQHF.

As regards this clonotype: Here the CDR3 omits its conserved ending phenylalanine or tryptophan, so a read error is the likely source. The V and J genes are TRBV7-2 and TRBJ1-1; the D is unclear. This CDR3 has 13 amino acids. Germline CDR1 and CDR2: SGHTA and FQGNSA. The CDR3 spells CSISHDTNTEAFC. CDR3 nucleotides: TGTTCCATAAGTCATGACACGAACACGGAAGCTTTCTGT.

The chain's CDR3 is CASSRETGVNGYTF. The CDR3 DNA follows: TGTGCCAGCAGTAGGGAGACAGGGGTGAACGGCTACACCTTC. The rearrangement links TRBV12-3 or TRBV12-4 to TRBJ1-2, with TRBD1 identical over 8 bases. Germline trimming cut 5 bases from V and 8 bases from J; bases unmatched to any gene: 10. This CDR3 is 14 amino acids long.

In its sample, this clonotype was seen a few times. The chain is built from TRBV12-3 or TRBV12-4 and TRBJ1-1; TRBD1 is a possible D gene (5 bases). V shed 5 bases and J shed 0 bases, with 13 bases lying between them. The CDR3 loop spans 15 amino acids. The chain's CDR3 is CASSVTRAMNTEAFF. The DNA for the CDR3 is TGTGCCAGCAGTGTCACCAGGGCGATGAACACTGAAGCTTTCTTT.

This clonotype appeared a single time. This sequence joins TRBV29-1 and TRBJ1-1; D is perhaps TRBD1 (6 bases). Germline loops: CDR1 SQVTM, CDR2 ANQGSEA. V shed 7 bases and J shed 0 bases, with 9 bases lying between them. The length of the CDR3 is 12 residues. The CDR3 reads CSGGGLNTEAFF. CDR3 bases: TGCAGCGGCGGGGGCCTGAACACTGAAGCTTTCTTT.

There are many counts of this clonotype. The chain joins TRBV7-2 to TRBJ2-7; D ambiguous. Trimming removed 5 bases at V and 7 bases at J, with 18 bases between. This CDR3 is 14 amino acids long. Germline loops: CDR1 SGHTA, CDR2 FQGNSA. The CDR3 nucleotides are TGTGCCAGCAGCCCAAAACCGACGGTATCAGAGCAGTACTTC. Its translation: CASSPKPTVSEQYF.

The rearrangement joins TRBV13 to TRBJ2-1, with a possible D match to TRBD1 (6 bases). The CDR3 runs to 16 residues. Between the trimmed V and J ends, which lost 0 bases and 2 bases, there was a span of 11 bases. Germline lookup yields CDR1 PRHDT and CDR2 FYEKMQ (reference sequence). The CDR3, as DNA: TGTGCCAGCAGCTTAGGCGGACAGACCGCCTACAATGAGCAGTTCTTC. This codes for CASSLGGQTAYNEQFF.

The chain is built from TRBV7-4 and TRBJ2-7, with no clear D. The CDR3 spans 11 residues. V was shortened by 5 bases and J by 13 bases, with 15 bases between the two germline ends. Germline V gives CDR1 SGHVT, CDR2 SQSDAQ. DNA for the CDR3: TGTGCCAGCAGCCTTACCTACGAGAATTACTTC. This gives the protein CASSLTYENYF.

The table lists this clonotype with a few counts. The chain links TRBV27 to TRBJ1-4; D gene uncertain. Germline loops: CDR1 MNHEY, CDR2 SMNVEV (reference sequence). This CDR3 has 15 amino acids. V lost 5 bases and J 8 bases, leaving 18 bases between the germline ends. CDR3 bases: TGTGCCAGCAGTGGTGTCACCGGAGTAGGGGAAAAACTGTTTTTT. As protein: CASSGVTGVGEKLFF.

The rearrangement uses TRBV7-9 and TRBJ1-6; D not resolved. CDR3 length: 14 residues. Trimming left V 1 base short and J 10 bases short, with 11 bases between. Per germline, CDR1 SEHNR and CDR2 FQNEAQ (reference sequence). CDR3 loop: CASSLEAIESPLHF. The CDR3, as DNA: TGTGCCAGCAGCTTAGAGGCTATAGAATCACCCCTCCACTTT.

This clonotype was observed a handful of times. The chain has TRBV6-8 and TRBJ2-5; D is unresolved. Trimming took 6 bases from V and 5 from J, leaving 13 bases between them. Germline assignment: CDR1 MNHGY and CDR2 SAAAGT. The CDR3 contains 13 residues. CDR3 DNA: TGTGCCAGCAGAGACACGTTCGGGGAGACCCAGTACTTC. Amino acids: CASRDTFGETQYF.

In regard to this clonotype: One end of the junction varies from germline; a read error may be responsible. The CDR3 DNA is TGCCGTGCTACGGGGGACAGGGTTCCTGCACCCCTCCACTTT. This codes for CRATGDRVPAPLHF. The J gene is TRBJ1-6, the V gene TRBV20-1; 9 bases are shared with TRBD1. This CDR3 is built from 14 residues. Germline CDR1 and CDR2: DFQATT and SNEGSKA (reference sequence).

The V and J genes are TRBV27 and TRBJ2-2, with 10 nucleotides matching TRBD2. The V segment lost 8 bases and the J segment 5 bases; nucleotides outside the gene matches: 20. The germline CDR1 and CDR2 sequences are MNHEY and SMNVEV (reference sequence). The CDR3 covers 19 residues. The CDR3 protein is CASLRSSGSGSTGTGELFF. The CDR3 DNA reads as TGTGCCAGCCTCCGTTCTAGCGGGAGTGGGTCTACGGGGACCGGGGAGCTGTTTTTT.

This clonotype was seen a few times. V is TRBV27 and J is TRBJ2-6, with TRBD1 as a possible D gene (6 bases). The CDR3 extends over 12 amino acids. Trimming took off 8 bases at V and 17 bases at J, with 19 bases between the two ends. The germline CDR1 and CDR2 sequences are MNHEY and SMNVEV (reference sequence). Here the CDR3 reads CASAPLPGQVTF. CDR3 nucleotide sequence: TGTGCCAGCGCACCGCTTCCGGGACAAGTGACTTTC. Full variable domain (missing parts from reference TRBV27 and TRBJ2-6): EAQVTQNPRYLITVTGKKLTVTCSQNMNHEYMSWYRQDPGLGLRQIYYSMNVEVTDKGDVPEGYKVSRKEKRNFPLILESPSPNQTSLYFCASAPLPGQVTFGAGSRLTVL.